What follows are 27 T cell receptor beta chains derived from one specimen sequenced in a study of T cells after yellow fever vaccination. One entry per CDR3 protein results from TCRdb running MiXCR on the 5' RACE reads. This table holds roughly 180,000 distinct CDR3 sequences, about 6% found once. This sample comprised CD4+ T cells sorted from PBMCs, obtained on the day of the first yellow fever vaccination. The receptors shown here come from a young man who received the YFV17D yellow fever vaccine.

In its sample, this clonotype was seen many times. V is TRBV2 and J is TRBJ2-7; TRBD1 is a possible D gene (5 bases). V lost 3 bases and J 2 bases, leaving 8 bases between the germline ends. The CDR3 extends over 13 amino acids. Per germline, CDR1 SNHLY and CDR2 FYNNEI. The CDR3 reads CASSEGPPYEQYF. The CDR3 DNA is TGTGCCAGCAGTGAGGGGCCCCCCTACGAGCAGTACTTC.

The rearrangement links TRBV28 to TRBJ2-7; D possibly uses TRBD1 or TRBD2 (5 bases each). The V end was cut by 6 bases, the J end by 0 bases, with 18 bases between. Per germline, CDR1 MDHEN and CDR2 SYDVKM. The CDR3 loop spans 16 amino acids. This CDR3 is CASSSPGTRTSYEQYF. CDR3 nucleotides: TGTGCCAGCAGCTCTCCCGGGACCCGGACCTCCTACGAGCAGTACTTC.

This clonotype has only a few counts. This sequence joins TRBV7-2 and TRBJ1-3; tentative D call: TRBD1 (6 bases). Trimming shortened V by 5 bases and J by 0 bases, and 17 bases separated the two germline ends. Germline values: CDR1 SGHTA, CDR2 FQGNSA. CDR3 size: 17 residues. The CDR3 reads CASSLYDRQVSGNTIYF. Written as DNA, the CDR3 is TGTGCCAGCAGCCTCTATGACCGACAGGTCTCTGGAAACACCATATATTTT. Full variable domain (rest looked up from reference TRBV7-2 and TRBJ1-3): GAGVSQSPSNKVTEKGKDVELRCDPISGHTALYWYRQSLGQGLEFLIYFQGNSAPDKSGLPSDRFSAERTGGSVSTLTIQRTQQEDSAVYLCASSLYDRQVSGNTIYFGEGSWLTVV.

This clonotype was recorded many times. The rearrangement links TRBV3-1 to TRBJ1-5, with D unresolved. Germline V gives CDR1 LGHDT, CDR2 YNNKEL (reference sequence). The CDR3 contains 14 residues. V lost 3 bases and J 1 base, leaving 7 bases between the germline ends. The CDR3 DNA follows: TGTGCCAGCAGCCAGTTAGGAAGCAATCAGCCCCAGCATTTT. Its translation: CASSQLGSNQPQHF.

This clonotype was recorded a few times. The chain combines TRBV18 with TRBJ1-1, with a weak D call TRBD1 (6 bases). The CDR3 sequence is 14 residues long. With 6 bases removed from V and 9 bases from J, the gap between germline ends came to 20 bases. In germline, CDR1 is KGHSH, CDR2 LQKENI. CDR3 in DNA: TGTGCCAGCTCCCCCGGGGGGGCTGAGGTAAAAGCTTTCTTT. Translating it yields CASSPGGAEVKAFF.

V usage is TRBV6-2 or TRBV6-3 and J usage is TRBJ2-3, with 12 positions matching TRBD2. The ends lost 5 bases at V and 4 bases at J; junction bases unmatched: 4. The germline V gene encodes CDR1 MNHEY and CDR2 SVGEGT. This CDR3 has 15 residues. Here the CDR3 DNA reads TGTGCCAGCAGTCCACGGACTAGCGGGGCAGATACGCAGTATTTT. Translated, it gives CASSPRTSGADTQYF.

The V call is TRBV2, the J call TRBJ2-3; 12 bases agree with TRBD2. This CDR3 is 16 amino acids long. Germline CDR1 SNHLY, CDR2 FYNNEI. Trimming took 3 bases from V and 4 from J; bases not matched to a gene: 5. CDR3: CASSEWSSGGADTQYF. Here the CDR3 DNA reads TGTGCCAGCAGTGAGTGGTCTAGCGGGGGGGCAGATACGCAGTATTTT.

The chain has TRBV5-6 and TRBJ2-3; TRBD2 matches 8 bases. CDR3 size: 14 residues. The germline gives CDR1 SGHDT, CDR2 YYEEEE. V lost 4 bases, J lost 6 bases, and 7 bases stayed unmatched. The CDR3 DNA sequence: TGTGCCAGCAGCACGGGGGGGCCCCGGGATACGCAGTATTTT. Translation: CASSTGGPRDTQYF.

At least ten counts were recorded for this clonotype. The chain recombines TRBV10-1 with TRBJ1-1, with D perhaps TRBD1 (5 bases). V lost 9 bases, J lost 4 bases, and 15 bases lay in between. This CDR3 is built from 13 residues. Germline lookup yields CDR1 WNHNN and CDR2 SYGVQD (reference sequence). The CDR3, as DNA: TGCGCCAGTCGGACGGGGCCGGGCACTGAAGCTTTCTTT. As protein: CASRTGPGTEAFF.

This clonotype appeared a few times. V usage is TRBV6-5 and J usage is TRBJ1-6; 7 bases line up with TRBD1. The CDR3 covers 15 residues. Trimming took 0 bases from V and 10 from J; bases not matched to a gene: 6. In germline, CDR1 is MNHEY, CDR2 SVGAGI. The CDR3 spells CASSYSGQTKSPLHF. CDR3 DNA sequence: TGTGCCAGCAGTTACTCGGGACAGACGAAGTCACCCCTCCACTTT.

This clonotype was picked up many times. In DNA form, the CDR3 reads TGTGCCAGCAGCTTAGAATCCAGCGGGGGGGCCAAAGAGCAGTTCTTC. Its translation is CASSLESSGGAKEQFF. This chain uses TRBV7-2 with TRBJ2-1; the match to TRBD2 covers 10 bases. J was trimmed by 10 bases and V by 1 base; bases with no gene match: 10. This CDR3 contains 16 residues. Germline V gene lookup returns CDR1 SGHTA and CDR2 FQGNSA.

This clonotype has just a few counts. The rearrangement links TRBV7-9 to TRBJ1-1; D not certain. The CDR3 consists of 13 residues. The germline gives CDR1 SEHNR, CDR2 FQNEAQ (reference sequence). Trimming stripped 7 bases from V and 4 bases from J, with 13 bases between. The CDR3 protein is CASTLLSGTEAFF. The CDR3 coding sequence is TGTGCCAGCACCCTTCTCAGTGGCACTGAAGCTTTCTTT.

This clonotype was seen repeatedly, ten times or more. This chain joins TRBV27 and TRBJ2-1; 10 bases align to TRBD2. From germline, CDR1 is MNHEY and CDR2 SMNVEV (reference sequence). The ends lost 6 bases at V and 8 bases at J; junction bases unmatched: 16. The CDR3 consists of 17 residues. CDR3 residues: CASREIAGGATPHEQFF. In DNA form, the CDR3 reads TGTGCCAGCAGGGAGATAGCGGGGGGTGCTACTCCCCATGAGCAGTTCTTC.

The table lists this clonotype with a few counts. V is TRBV29-1 and J is TRBJ1-1; tentatively, D is TRBD1 (6 bases). The CDR3 totals 12 residues. The germline gives CDR1 SQVTM, CDR2 ANQGSEA. Trimming stripped 4 bases from V and 7 bases from J, with 13 bases between. The CDR3 region has the DNA TGCAGCGTTGCAGGACAGCGCATTGAAGCTTTCTTT. Its translation: CSVAGQRIEAFF.

This clonotype was recorded at least ten times. The rearrangement links TRBV28 to TRBJ1-2; 7 bases fit TRBD1. CDR3 length: 15 residues. Germline V gene data show CDR1 as MDHEN and CDR2 as SYDVKM. Unmatched junction bases numbered 11, after V lost 8 bases and J lost 2 bases. In nucleotides, the CDR3 is TGTGCCAGCGGGGGGGGCAGGGGGAGGAACTATGGCTACACCTTC. It encodes CASGGGRGRNYGYTF.

This clonotype has only one observation. This chain uses TRBV6-2 or TRBV6-3 with TRBJ2-5; tentative D call: TRBD2 (5 bases). V lost 5 bases, J lost 5 bases, and 18 bases lay in between. The CDR3 sequence is 15 residues long. CDR1 and CDR2 from the germline V gene are MNHEY and SVGEGT. CDR3 nucleotides: TGTGCCAGCAGTACCCCGGGGTTGCCTAGCGAGACCCAGTACTTC. Amino acid sequence: CASSTPGLPSETQYF.

The chain recombines TRBV5-6 with TRBJ2-7; D not certain. V lost 2 bases and J 7 bases, leaving 13 bases between the germline ends. This CDR3 is built from 13 residues. Germline V gene data show CDR1 as SGHDT and CDR2 as YYEEEE. The CDR3 sequence is CASSLVLNQEQYF. DNA of the CDR3: TGTGCCAGCAGCTTAGTGCTTAATCAGGAGCAGTACTTC. Full variable domain (missing parts from reference TRBV5-6 and TRBJ2-7): DAGVTQSPTHLIKTRGQQVTLRCSPKSGHDTVSWYQQALGQGPQFIFQYYEEEERQRGNFPDRFSGHQFPNYSSELNVNALLLGDSALYLCASSLVLNQEQYFGPGTRLTVT.

V and J are TRBV5-1 and TRBJ1-2; D unresolved. The V gene lost 0 bases and the J gene lost 0 bases, with 6 bases spanning the gap. This CDR3 comprises 14 residues. CDR1 SGHRS and CDR2 YFSETQ come from the germline V gene. CDR3 bases: TGCGCCAGCAGCTTGGGCGGATCTAACTATGGCTACACCTTC. It yields the protein CASSLGGSNYGYTF.

At least ten counts were recorded for this clonotype. The chain employs TRBV4-2 and TRBJ1-6; 7 bases match TRBD1. The CDR3 covers 15 residues. The trim removed 1 base at V and 9 bases at J, leaving 6 bases unmatched. Germline-derived CDR1 and CDR2 are LGHNA and YNFKEQ. The CDR3 region is CASSQVRGSISPLHF. DNA for the CDR3: TGTGCCAGCAGCCAAGTCAGGGGGTCAATTTCACCCCTCCACTTT.

This clonotype was recorded many times. V is TRBV5-1 and J is TRBJ2-5, with D possibly matching TRBD2 (5 bases). The CDR3 totals 15 residues. V was pared by 0 bases and J by 4 bases, with 13 bases between. The germline CDR1 and CDR2 sequences are SGHRS and YFSETQ. The CDR3 bases are TGCGCCAGCAGCTTGGCACTAGTCGGAGGAGAGACCCAGTACTTC. It specifies CASSLALVGGETQYF.

This chain connects TRBV6-2 or TRBV6-3 to TRBJ1-1; 7 positions match TRBD1. With V trimmed by 2 bases and J by 6 bases, 6 bases remained unmatched. Germline V gives CDR1 MNHEY, CDR2 SVGEGT. The CDR3 loop spans 14 amino acids. The CDR3: CASSYGGGRAEAFF. As DNA, the CDR3 is TGTGCCAGCAGTTACGGAGGGGGCCGGGCTGAAGCTTTCTTT.

This clonotype was observed at least ten times. The chain has TRBV12-3 or TRBV12-4 and TRBJ1-5; D is uncertain. CDR3 length equals 14 residues. V gave up 6 bases and J gave up 6 bases, with 15 bases separating them. Written as DNA, the CDR3 is TGTGCCAGCAGGGCGACGAGGTCGGGTCAGCCCCAGCATTTT. It translates to CASRATRSGQPQHF.

The chain employs TRBV10-3 and TRBJ2-3; a weak D match, TRBD1 (5 bases). Looked up from germline, CDR1 is ENHRY and CDR2 is SYGVKD. Trimming took 8 bases from V and 4 from J, leaving 10 bases between them. The CDR3 spans 12 residues. The CDR3 region has the DNA TGTGCCATCGGGGCCAGGCCAGATACGCAGTATTTT. This translates into CAIGARPDTQYF.

This clonotype was seen many times. The chain is built from TRBV5-1 and TRBJ2-3; D gene ambiguous. V lost 3 bases and J 4 bases, leaving 21 bases between the germline ends. Per germline, CDR1 SGHRS and CDR2 YFSETQ. CDR3 size: 17 residues. The CDR3 coding sequence is TGCGCCAGCAGCTGGCCTCCTAGGGCAATCCGCCCAGATACGCAGTATTTT. Its translation: CASSWPPRAIRPDTQYF.

This clonotype appeared many times. V usage is TRBV7-9 and J usage is TRBJ2-5, with unresolved D. Germline V gene data show CDR1 as SEHNR and CDR2 as FQNEAQ (reference sequence). This CDR3 region has 13 residues. The ends were cut back, 5 bases at V and 2 bases at J, with 9 bases in the middle. The CDR3 reads CASSPTLQETQYF. The DNA for the CDR3 is TGTGCCAGCAGCCCTACCTTACAAGAGACCCAGTACTTC.

The table lists this clonotype with many counts. The rearrangement joins TRBV7-3 to TRBJ1-1, with unresolved D. The CDR3 extends over 13 amino acids. Germline lookup yields CDR1 SGHTA and CDR2 FQGTGA. Trimming left V 5 bases short and J 7 bases short, with 14 bases between. Here the CDR3 reads CASSDQSTGEAFF. The CDR3 DNA follows: TGTGCCAGCAGCGATCAATCCACGGGTGAAGCTTTCTTT.

This clonotype showed up many times. This chain uses TRBV5-1 with TRBJ1-1; no clear D gene. Germline lookup yields CDR1 SGHRS and CDR2 YFSETQ. V was trimmed by 3 bases and J by 2 bases, leaving 8 bases between them. CDR3 length: 13 residues. The CDR3 coding sequence is TGCGCCAGCAGCTCGCCGTCCAACACTGAAGCTTTCTTT. It yields the protein CASSSPSNTEAFF. The full variable domain, completed using reference TRBV5-1 and TRBJ1-1, is KAGVTQTPRYLIKTRGQQVTLSCSPISGHRSVSWYQQTPGQGLQFLFEYFSETQRNKGNFPGRFSGRQFSNSRSEMNVSTLELGDSALYLCASSSPSNTEAFFGQGTRLTVV.